What follows are 8 T cell receptor beta chains derived from one specimen sequenced in a study of cytomegalovirus exposure and HLA in healthy donors. Amplification used 60 Vbeta primers and 13 Jbeta primers. Sequenced by immunoSEQ multiplex PCR; TCRdb stores in-frame clones only, minus some. Of roughly 170,000 clones listed, about four fifths are singletons. The sample comprised PBMCs. Source of these receptors: a woman under 30 in good health and CMV-seronegative.

This clone was found once. The V gene is TRBV27, the J gene TRBJ2-7, with 8 bases aligning to TRBD1. The CDR3 extends over 16 amino acids. Germline CDR1 and CDR2: MNHEY and SMNVEV (reference sequence). After removal of 6 bases from V and 3 bases from J, the junction contained 13 bases not matched to a gene. The CDR3 region is CASSQFGQGRFYEQYF. CDR3 in DNA: TGTGCCAGCAGCCAATTCGGACAGGGTCGATTCTACGAGCAGTACTTC.

V is TRBV6-5 and J is TRBJ2-3; D might be TRBD2 (6 bases). V gave up 4 bases and J gave up 1 base, with 15 bases separating them. Germline V lookup: CDR1 MNHEY, CDR2 SVGAGI. The CDR3 contains 16 residues. CDR3 coding DNA: TGTGCCAGCAGTTCCGGGAGCACGGGGGGCACAGATACGCAGTATTTT. Protein: CASSSGSTGGTDTQYF.

The chain employs TRBV27 and TRBJ1-4; D not resolved. The CDR3 runs to 13 residues. Germline V CDR1 and CDR2: MNHEY, SMNVEV (reference sequence). Trimming cost V 6 bases and J 8 bases, with 13 bases left between them. The CDR3 coding sequence is TGTGCCAGCAGCCAATGGGAGAACGAAAAACTGTTTTTT. Its translation: CASSQWENEKLFF. The full variable domain, with the rest looked up from reference TRBV27 and TRBJ1-4, is EAQVTQNPRYLITVTGKKLTVTCSQNMNHEYMSWYRQDPGLGLRQIYYSMNVEVTDKGDVPEGYKVSRKEKRNFPLILESPSPNQTSLYFCASSQWENEKLFFGSGTQLSVL.

This chain joins TRBV29-1 and TRBJ2-7; tentatively, D is TRBD1 (6 bases). The CDR3 extends over 11 amino acids. Trimming cost V 7 bases and J 6 bases, with 13 bases left between them. Germline CDR1 and CDR2: SQVTM and ANQGSEA. The DNA for the CDR3 is TGCAGCGCCGCCCACAGGGCCGAGCAGTACTTC. It specifies CSAAHRAEQYF.

V gene TRBV28 combines with J gene TRBJ1-1; D remains ambiguous. The germline CDR1 and CDR2 sequences are MDHEN and SYDVKM. V was cut by 6 bases and J by 1 base, with 12 bases left in between. The CDR3 runs 14 residues. The CDR3 nucleotides read TGTGCCAGCAGCCGTCCCGCAGGGAACACTGAAGCTTTCTTT. It specifies CASSRPAGNTEAFF.

The chain uses TRBV6-5 and TRBJ2-7, with 7 nucleotides matching TRBD1. Losses at the gene ends were 5 bases for V and 5 bases for J; bases not matched to a gene: 12. Germline-derived CDR1 and CDR2 are MNHEY and SVGAGI. The CDR3 consists of 15 residues. In nucleotides, the CDR3 is TGTGCCAGCAGTCGGACAGGAAGCGGATGGGACGAGCAGTACTTC. This translates into CASSRTGSGWDEQYF.

CDR3 nucleotide sequence: TGTGCCAGCATTCCATACGAGCATCGCACCGGGGAGCTGTTTTTT. As protein: CASIPYEHRTGELFF. This chain links TRBV28 with TRBJ2-2; no clear D. The CDR3 spans 15 residues. Trimming removed 7 bases at V and 4 bases at J, with 16 bases between. Per the germline V gene, CDR1 is MDHEN and CDR2 is SYDVKM.

The V and J genes are TRBV18 and TRBJ1-1, with D uncertain. V was trimmed by 6 bases and J by 7 bases, leaving 12 bases between them. Germline V gene lookup returns CDR1 KGHSH and CDR2 LQKENI. The CDR3 runs 12 residues. The CDR3: CASSLRENEAFF. In DNA, the CDR3 is TGTGCCAGCTCTCTCCGGGAGAATGAAGCTTTCTTT.